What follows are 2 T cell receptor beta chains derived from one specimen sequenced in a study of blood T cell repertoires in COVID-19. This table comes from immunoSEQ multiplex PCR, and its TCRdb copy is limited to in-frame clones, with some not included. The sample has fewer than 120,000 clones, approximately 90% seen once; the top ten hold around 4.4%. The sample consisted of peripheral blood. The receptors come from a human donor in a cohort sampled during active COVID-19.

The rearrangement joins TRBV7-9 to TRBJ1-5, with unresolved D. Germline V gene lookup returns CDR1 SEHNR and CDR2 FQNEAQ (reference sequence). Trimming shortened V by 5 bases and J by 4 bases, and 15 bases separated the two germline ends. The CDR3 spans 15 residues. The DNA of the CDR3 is TGTGCCAGCAGCCTCTCAGGCCATCGGAATCAGCCCCAGCATTTT. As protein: CASSLSGHRNQPQHF.

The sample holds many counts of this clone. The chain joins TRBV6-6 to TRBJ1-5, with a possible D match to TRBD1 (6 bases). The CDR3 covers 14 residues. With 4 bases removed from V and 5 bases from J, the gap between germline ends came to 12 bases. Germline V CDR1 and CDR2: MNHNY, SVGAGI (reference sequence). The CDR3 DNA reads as TGTGCCAGCAGTTCCTCCAGGGGTGATCAGCCCCAGCATTTT. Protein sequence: CASSSSRGDQPQHF.